This record concerns one T cell receptor (beta chain) sequence. The source of the sample is a study of T cell responses to AZD1222 COVID-19 vaccine. Germline loops: CDR1 KGHDR, CDR2 SFDVKD. J lost 10 bases, V lost 4 bases, and 11 bases had no gene match. The CDR3 extends over 16 amino acids. The method was immunoSEQ multiplex PCR; TCRdb's version includes in-frame clones alone and lacks a portion of them. The profile shows around 84,000 clones, around 86% of them singletons. This receptor was obtained from an adult in good health. V gene TRBV24-1 combines with J gene TRBJ2-3; TRBD2 aligns across 12 bases. The sample consisted of peripheral blood, taken on day 0 of AZD1222 vaccination. Here the CDR3 DNA reads TGTGCCACCAGTGACCCGGCTAGCGGGAGGGCCGTCGCGCAGTATTTT. Encoded protein: CATSDPASGRAVAQYF.